This entry is about one T cell receptor (beta chain). The data stem from a study of cytomegalovirus exposure and HLA in healthy donors. Trimming stripped 1 base from V and 0 bases from J, with 13 bases between. Germline values: CDR1 MGHRA, CDR2 YSYEKL. The CDR3 loop spans 17 amino acids. The PCR had 60 Vbeta and 13 Jbeta primers. The table came from immunoSEQ multiplex PCR; TCRdb's copy has only in-frame clones and leaves some out. The table has around 130,000 clones, roughly 84% seen once; the top ten hold under 3.5%. The rearrangement uses TRBV4-1 and TRBJ2-1, with D tentatively TRBD2 (6 bases). The sequenced sample consisted of PBMCs. This clonotype originated in a man aged 50 or older in good health and CMV-seronegative. The CDR3: CASSQAEGLSSYNEQFF. For the CDR3, the DNA is TGCGCCAGCAGCCAAGCGGAGGGTCTGAGCTCCTACAATGAGCAGTTCTTC.